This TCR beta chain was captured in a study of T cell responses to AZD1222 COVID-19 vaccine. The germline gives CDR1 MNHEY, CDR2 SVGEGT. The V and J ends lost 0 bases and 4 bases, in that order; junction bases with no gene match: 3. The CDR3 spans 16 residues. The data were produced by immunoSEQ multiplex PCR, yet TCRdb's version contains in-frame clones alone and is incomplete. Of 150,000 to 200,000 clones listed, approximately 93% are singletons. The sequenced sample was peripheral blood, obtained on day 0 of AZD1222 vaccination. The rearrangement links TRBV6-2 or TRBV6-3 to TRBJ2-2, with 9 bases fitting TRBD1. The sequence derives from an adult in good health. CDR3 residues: CASSYSRQGGTGELFF. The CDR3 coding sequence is TGTGCCAGCAGTTACTCTAGACAGGGGGGCACCGGGGAGCTGTTTTTT.